This TCR beta chain was profiled in a study of T cells in Graves' hyperthyroidism and ophthalmopathy. Broader study findings: Blood shared most expanded thyroid clonotypes above 0.001. Ophthalmopathy stood apart from stable hyperthyroidism in a 13 V-J model.

TCR beta CDR3 region amplification was performed from RNA transcripts. During a first-round RT-PCR of the TCR CDR3, the HTBI primer set was used. TCRdb re-derived calls from the multiplex PCR reads in MiXCR, one entry per CDR3 protein. This sample has about 640,000 distinct CDR3 sequences, with roughly 15% found just once. The CDR3 contains 16 residues. V gave up 5 bases and J gave up 4 bases; unmatched junction bases: 8. Germline CDR1 and CDR2: MDHEN and SYDVKM. This clonotype was found many times. The antigen is not known. V and J are TRBV28 and TRBJ2-1; 10 nucleotides align to TRBD2. The sequenced sample was blood. The clonotype originates from a woman between 45 and 65 years old with Graves' ophthalmopathy. Written as DNA, the CDR3 is TGTGCCAGCAGTCTAGCGGGAGTCAAGGGGTACAATGAGCAGTTCTTC. Amino acid sequence: CASSLAGVKGYNEQFF.